This section outlines one TCR beta chain sequence together with its context. Its antigen remains unidentified. Use of 60 Vbeta and 13 Jbeta primers characterized the PCR. Sequenced by immunoSEQ multiplex PCR; TCRdb stores in-frame clones only, minus some. The table records around 190,000 clones, around four fifths of them present only once. The data derive from a study of cytomegalovirus exposure and HLA in healthy donors. Findings of the study overall: It emerged from a later analysis that several of the most significant clusters appeared to be linked to common viral pathogens.

The sample taken for sequencing was PBMCs. This sequence was found in a woman in her thirties or forties in good health and CMV-seronegative.

The CDR3 nucleotides are TGTGCCAGCAGTGTATTCGGGACTAGCGGCTCTGGGGCCAACGTCCTGACTTTC. Encoded protein: CASSVFGTSGSGANVLTF. The rearrangement uses TRBV2 and TRBJ2-6, with TRBD2 matching 11 bases. This CDR3 spans 18 amino acids. The V gene end was trimmed by 4 bases and the J gene end by 0 bases; junction bases not matched to a gene: 5. From germline, CDR1 is SNHLY and CDR2 FYNNEI.